This T cell receptor (beta chain) was observed in a study of cytomegalovirus exposure and HLA in healthy donors. The PCR used 60 Vbeta and 13 Jbeta primers. Only in-frame clones appear in the TCRdb table, and some are missing; sequencing was by immunoSEQ multiplex PCR. This sample has some 110,000 clones, with 76% found just once. The CDR3 covers 16 residues. V shed 5 bases, J shed 0 bases, and the junction held 10 bases outside the gene matches. The germline V gene has CDR1 SGHAT and CDR2 FQNNGV. Of note for this clone: Its antigen is undetermined.

Broader study findings: A later analysis found that most CMV-associated TCR beta chains appeared HLA-restricted.

The chain has TRBV11-2 and TRBJ2-7, with 7 bases lining up with TRBD2. Sequencing was performed on PBMCs. The origin of this receptor is a man aged 50 to 59 in good health and CMV-seropositive. The CDR3 sequence is CASSQAWGGSSYEQYF. Here the CDR3 DNA reads TGTGCCAGCAGCCAAGCTTGGGGGGGAAGCTCCTACGAGCAGTACTTC.